This paragraph covers one TCR beta chain sequence. The junction departs from the called germline gene at one end, perhaps through a read error. The record originates from a study of blood T cell repertoires in COVID-19. At the level of the study: Donors in the United States, Italy and Spain gave samples during acute or convalescent COVID-19.

Germline CDR1 and CDR2: SSHAT and FNYEAQ (reference sequence). The CDR3 loop spans 15 amino acids. The protocol was immunoSEQ multiplex PCR, while the TCRdb copy is restricted to in-frame clones and leaves out a portion. The repertoire holds about 110,000 clones, over 75% seen once, with under 25% in the top ten. Sequenced material: peripheral blood. This rearrangement joins TRBV7-7 to TRBJ2-5; the match to TRBD2 covers 11 bases. This TCR came from a man aged 70 or older with active or convalescent COVID-19. As DNA, the CDR3 is TGTGCTAGCAGCACCGGGACTAGCGGCGCGGAGACCCAGTACTTC. The encoded protein is CASSTGTSGAETQYF.